The 20 T cell receptor beta chains reported below all come from one sample, sequenced in a study of human T cells and chemical hapten exposure. Time point: patch test 2, 6 weeks after DPC sensitization. The treatment is: therapeutic diphenylcyclopropenone sensitization with weekly scalp DPC. TCRdb re-derived calls from the RACE reads in MiXCR, one entry per CDR3 protein. The profile shows 35,000 to 45,000 distinct CDR3 sequences, around 10% of them singletons. Sequences were derived from whole blood, sampled in connection with sensitization to the hapten diphenylcyclopropenone (DPC). Source of these receptors: a woman between 35 and 50 years old with alopecia areata. Some clones in this sample may be carry-over from other donors' samples.

The chain recombines TRBV10-3 with TRBJ2-7; no definite D call. The CDR3 runs 13 residues. Trimming left V 4 bases short and J 3 bases short, with 10 bases between. Germline values: CDR1 ENHRY, CDR2 SYGVKD. Here the CDR3 DNA reads TGTGCCATCAGTGGGAACAGTAACTACGAGCAGTACTTC. This gives the protein CAISGNSNYEQYF.

In this sample, this clonotype turned up many times. This sequence joins TRBV7-9 and TRBJ2-3, with 11 bases aligning to TRBD1. The J segment lost 4 bases and the V segment lost 4 bases, leaving 4 bases of the junction unmatched. The CDR3 loop spans 15 amino acids. CDR1 and CDR2 (germline): SEHNR, FQNEAQ (reference sequence). CDR3 residues: CASSSDRGRPDTQYF. The CDR3 nucleotides are TGTGCCAGCAGCTCGGACAGGGGGCGTCCAGATACGCAGTATTTT. The full variable domain, with the rest looked up from reference TRBV7-9 and TRBJ2-3, is DTGVSQNPRHKITKRGQNVTFRCDPISEHNRLYWYRQTLGQGPEFLTYFQNEAQLEKSRLLSDRFSAERPKGSFSTLEIQRTEQGDSAMYLCASSSDRGRPDTQYFGPGTRLTVL.

The table lists this clonotype with many counts. The chain is built from TRBV5-1 and TRBJ2-7; D uncertain. In germline, CDR1 is SGHRS, CDR2 YFSETQ. The CDR3 is made up of 13 amino acids. Trimming cost V 0 bases and J 2 bases, with 6 bases left between them. The CDR3 DNA follows: TGCGCCAGCAGCTTGGAAAGTACCTACGAGCAGTACTTC. Amino acid sequence: CASSLESTYEQYF. The full variable domain, rest sourced from reference TRBV5-1 and TRBJ2-7, is KAGVTQTPRYLIKTRGQQVTLSCSPISGHRSVSWYQQTPGQGLQFLFEYFSETQRNKGNFPGRFSGRQFSNSRSEMNVSTLELGDSALYLCASSLESTYEQYFGPGTRLTVT.

This clonotype occurred a few times. The junction does not match germline at one end; this may be a read error. The chain has TRBV29-1 and TRBJ2-3; possible D gene TRBD2, 5 bases. Germline values: CDR1 SQVTM, CDR2 ANQGSEA. The CDR3 is 14 amino acids. The chain's CDR3 is CSVEARLSTDTQYF. In nucleotides, the CDR3 is TGCAGCGTGGAAGCGAGACTAAGCACAGATACGCAGTATTTT.

This clonotype was detected ten times or more. The rearrangement links TRBV18 to TRBJ2-7; D is undetermined. Trimming shortened V by 6 bases and J by 5 bases, and 8 bases separated the two germline ends. Germline V gene data show CDR1 as KGHSH and CDR2 as LQKENI. The CDR3 loop spans 11 amino acids. The DNA for the CDR3 is TGTGCCAGCTCCATCCTGAACGAGCAGTACTTC. It yields the protein CASSILNEQYF.

V and J are TRBV9 and TRBJ2-1; D is ambiguous. CDR3 length: 15 residues. Trimming left V 0 bases short and J 0 bases short, with 7 bases between. CDR1 is SGDLS, CDR2 YYNGEE, per germline. DNA of the CDR3: TGTGCCAGCAGCGTAGAGTGGAGCTCCTACAATGAGCAGTTCTTC. Amino acid sequence: CASSVEWSSYNEQFF.

The chain employs TRBV6-5 and TRBJ1-2, with D perhaps TRBD1 (6 bases). The CDR3 extends over 16 amino acids. CDR1 and CDR2 (germline): MNHEY, SVGAGI. The V end lost 6 bases, the J end lost 4 bases, and 21 bases lay between the germline ends. The CDR3 DNA is TGTGCCAGCAGCTGGTTGCAACGGGGGGGCCCCTATGGCTACACCTTC. This gives the protein CASSWLQRGGPYGYTF.

This clonotype was recorded at least ten times. This sequence joins TRBV28 and TRBJ2-1; possible D gene TRBD2, 5 bases. CDR1 is MDHEN and CDR2 is SYDVKM in the germline V gene. Trimming stripped 5 bases from V and 0 bases from J, with 8 bases between. The CDR3 runs to 14 residues. CDR3 bases: TGTGCCAGCAGTGGACGGGGCTCCTACAATGAGCAGTTCTTC. It codes for CASSGRGSYNEQFF. Variable domain in full (rest from reference TRBV28 and TRBJ2-1): DVKVTQSSRYLVKRTGEKVFLECVQDMDHENMFWYRQDPGLGLRLIYFSYDVKMKEKGDIPEGYSVSREKKERFSLILESASTNQTSMYLCASSGRGSYNEQFFGPGTRLTVL.

This clonotype has ten or more counts. The chain joins TRBV11-3 to TRBJ2-3; tentatively, D is TRBD1 or TRBD2 (6 bases each). The ends were cut back, 4 bases at V and 0 bases at J, with 8 bases in the middle. From germline, CDR1 is SGHNT and CDR2 YENEEA. The CDR3 totals 14 residues. The CDR3: CASSSGASTDTQYF. The CDR3 nucleotides are TGTGCCAGCAGCTCGGGGGCTAGCACAGATACGCAGTATTTT.

This clonotype has only a few counts. This chain uses TRBV4-1 with TRBJ2-3; 7 nucleotides match TRBD1. V gave up 4 bases and J gave up 2 bases; unmatched junction bases: 6. CDR1 and CDR2 (germline): MGHRA, YSYEKL. The CDR3 contains 15 residues. DNA of the CDR3: TGCGCCAGCAGCCCGCGGACAGGCATCACAGATACGCAGTATTTT. Translation: CASSPRTGITDTQYF.

V gene TRBV4-1 combines with J gene TRBJ2-3; perhaps TRBD2 as D (6 bases). The CDR3 sequence is 14 residues long. V lost 4 bases, J lost 7 bases, and 15 bases lay in between. Germline V gene data show CDR1 as MGHRA and CDR2 as YSYEKL. CDR3: CASSPTGVLYTQYF. CDR3 nucleotides: TGCGCCAGCAGCCCAACGGGGGTTTTATATACGCAGTATTTT.

This clonotype was counted many times. The chain is built from TRBV18 and TRBJ2-1; D unresolved. The CDR3 is made up of 13 amino acids. The germline V gene encodes CDR1 KGHSH and CDR2 LQKENI. V gave up 6 bases and J gave up 6 bases, with 12 bases separating them. The CDR3 DNA sequence: TGTGCCAGCTCTGGTACGTCGGGCAATGAGCAGTTCTTC. This translates into CASSGTSGNEQFF.

In this sample, this clonotype turned up many times. J is TRBJ2-1 and V is TRBV24-1, with 7 bases lining up with TRBD2. The CDR3 spans 14 residues. With 3 bases clipped from V and 4 bases from J, the junction kept 2 bases outside the gene matches. Germline CDR1 is KGHDR and CDR2 is SFDVKD. DNA of the CDR3: TGTGCCACCAGTGATGTGCGGGAGTACAATGAGCAGTTCTTC. It is translated as CATSDVREYNEQFF.

This clonotype came up many times. V usage is TRBV6-5 and J usage is TRBJ2-7, with TRBD2 matching 12 bases. The CDR3 is made up of 15 amino acids. Germline V CDR1 and CDR2: MNHEY, SVGAGI. V trimming: 2 bases; J trimming: 1 base; junction bases outside the gene matches: 0. The CDR3 here is CASSYTSGGSYEQYF. The CDR3 bases are TGTGCCAGCAGTTACACTAGCGGGGGGTCCTACGAGCAGTACTTC.

Regarding this clonotype: A read error may be the cause here, since a much bigger clone is one base away. The chain uses TRBV12-3 or TRBV12-4 and TRBJ2-1; 8 nucleotides align to TRBD2. The CDR3 has 15 amino acids. CDR3 sequence: CASSLRGAGDNKQFF. As DNA, the CDR3 is TGTGCCAGCAGTTTAAGGGGAGCGGGGGACAATAAGCAGTTCTTC.

This clonotype was seen repeatedly, ten times or more. This chain uses TRBV7-2 with TRBJ2-3; D is possibly TRBD2 (7 bases). CDR3 length: 14 amino acids. Per germline, CDR1 SGHTA and CDR2 FQGNSA. V was clipped by 6 bases and J by 2 bases, with 12 bases between them. CDR3 sequence reads: CASSFGGHTDTQYF. The DNA of the CDR3 is TGTGCCAGCAGTTTCGGGGGGCACACAGATACGCAGTATTTT.

This clonotype was detected ten times or more. The chain has TRBV7-9 and TRBJ1-5; 7 nucleotides match TRBD1. This CDR3 has 18 amino acids. In germline, CDR1 is SEHNR, CDR2 FQNEAQ (reference sequence). Trimming took 0 bases from V and 0 from J; bases not matched to a gene: 8. As DNA, the CDR3 is TGTGCCAGCAGCTTAGCGGACAGGAACGTCTATAGCAATCAGCCCCAGCATTTT. The encoded protein is CASSLADRNVYSNQPQHF.

The V and J genes are TRBV2 and TRBJ1-2, with D hard to call. Germline V gives CDR1 SNHLY, CDR2 FYNNEI. The CDR3 contains 13 residues. V lost 8 bases and J lost 6, with 16 bases in between. The CDR3 here is CASGGVARDGYTF. CDR3 nucleotides: TGTGCCAGCGGCGGGGTAGCGAGGGATGGCTACACCTTC.

This clonotype was recorded many times. The rearrangement links TRBV29-1 to TRBJ1-2; D is ambiguous. Germline V gene sequence: CDR1 SQVTM, CDR2 ANQGSEA. Trimming shortened V by 4 bases and J by 10 bases, and 7 bases separated the two germline ends. CDR3 length: 9 residues. The CDR3 is CSVAEDYTF. The CDR3 bases are TGCAGCGTTGCTGAGGACTACACCTTC.

Turning to this clonotype: This may be a read error: a much more frequent sequence differs by one nucleotide. The genes are TRBV11-2 and TRBJ2-2; unclear D gene. This CDR3 contains 15 residues. Germline CDR1 is SGHAT and CDR2 is FQNNGV. Trimming took 2 bases from V and 9 from J, leaving 16 bases between them. DNA for the CDR3: TGTGCCAGCAGCTTATCGGTTGGCAGTACCAGGGAGCTGTTTTTT. Its protein is CASSLSVGSTRELFF.